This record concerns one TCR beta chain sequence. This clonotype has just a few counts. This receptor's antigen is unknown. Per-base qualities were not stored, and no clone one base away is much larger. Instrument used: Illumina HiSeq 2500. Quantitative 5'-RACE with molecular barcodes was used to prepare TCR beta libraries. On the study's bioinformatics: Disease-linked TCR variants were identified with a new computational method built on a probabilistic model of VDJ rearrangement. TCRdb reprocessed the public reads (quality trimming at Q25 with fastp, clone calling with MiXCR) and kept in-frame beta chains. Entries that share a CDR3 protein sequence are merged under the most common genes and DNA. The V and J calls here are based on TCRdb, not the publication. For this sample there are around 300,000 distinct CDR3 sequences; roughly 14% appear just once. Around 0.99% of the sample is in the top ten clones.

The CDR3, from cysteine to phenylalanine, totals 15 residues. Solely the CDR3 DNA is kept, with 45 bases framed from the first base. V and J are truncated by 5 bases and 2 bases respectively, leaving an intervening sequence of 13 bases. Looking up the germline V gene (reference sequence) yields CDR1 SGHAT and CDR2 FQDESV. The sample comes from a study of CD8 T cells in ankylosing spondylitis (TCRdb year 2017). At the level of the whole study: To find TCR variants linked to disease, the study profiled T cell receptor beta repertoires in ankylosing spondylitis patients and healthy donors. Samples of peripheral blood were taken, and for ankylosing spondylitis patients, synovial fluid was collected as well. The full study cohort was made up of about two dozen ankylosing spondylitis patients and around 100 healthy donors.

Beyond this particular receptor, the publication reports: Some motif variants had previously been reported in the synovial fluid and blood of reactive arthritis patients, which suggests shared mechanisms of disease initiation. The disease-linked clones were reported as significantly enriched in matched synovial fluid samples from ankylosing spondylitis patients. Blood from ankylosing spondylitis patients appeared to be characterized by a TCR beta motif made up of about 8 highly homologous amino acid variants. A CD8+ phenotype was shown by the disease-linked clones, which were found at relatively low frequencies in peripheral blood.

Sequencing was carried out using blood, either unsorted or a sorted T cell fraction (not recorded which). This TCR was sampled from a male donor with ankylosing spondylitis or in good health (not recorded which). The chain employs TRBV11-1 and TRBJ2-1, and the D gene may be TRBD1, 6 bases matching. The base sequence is TGTGCCAGCAGCGAATACAGGGATACCTACAATGAGCAGTTCTTC. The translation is CASSEYRDTYNEQFF.